This TCR beta chain comes out of a study of blood T cells in healthy people across ages (dated by TCRdb to 2015 to 2017). The study in broad terms: In model experiments, roughly one uniquely barcoded TCR beta cDNA molecule per two T cells was captured by template switching. Using deep sequencing normalized with unique cDNA molecular identifiers, the study measured how TCR beta repertoire diversity changes with age. The donors were split into four age groups: young (average about 15 years), middle-aged (roughly 39), aged (more than 55) and long-lived (over 80). To avoid experimental bias, donors of different ages were spread randomly across the sequencing lanes. Two additional independent replicas of 1 million unique cDNA reads from the same blood draw were analyzed for two donors (one aged 18 to 30 and one aged 80 or older).

About this clonotype: The specificity of this receptor is unknown. Qualities for individual bases were not recorded, and no much larger clone is one base off.

Receptor amplification or capture employed 5' RACE. Sequencer: Illumina HiSeq 2500. A second about 7 to 11 cycle PCR used a sample-barcoded 5' primer and a J-beta primer mix. A unique molecular identifier was introduced onto each TCR beta cDNA molecule by a template-switch 5' adaptor carrying 12 random nucleotides. Each sample yielded at least 3 million CDR3-containing paired-end reads. All of the RNA was converted into first-strand cDNA using the Mint cDNA synthesis kit, with a TRBC-specific oligonucleotide serving as the primer. Following uracil-DNA glycosylase treatment, all cDNA underwent a first 18-cycle PCR with the universal primers M1SS and BC2_uni_R. For the original study's pipeline: Each sample was normalized by randomly selecting 1 million high-quality reads, each carrying a distinct molecular identifier. Reads sharing molecular identifiers were discarded rather than binned into consensus sequences. MiTCR, set to a Q25 quality threshold and the strictest error-elimination algorithm, was used for CDR3 identification, clonotype clustering and error correction. A nonparametric unseen species model with Euler transformation was used to estimate lower-bound total TCR beta diversity. TCRdb reprocessed the public reads (quality trimming at Q25 with fastp, clone calling with MiXCR) and kept in-frame beta chains. Rows merge per CDR3 protein into single entries with the most common DNA and genes. The V and J calls and clone size are TCRdb's, not the authors'. The sample table lists hundreds of thousands of distinct CDR3 sequences, more than 45% of them with a count of one. The ten top clones hold 51% of the sample.

General findings and caveats noted by the study authors: Donor CMV infection status was unknown, potentially confounding age-related changes in expanded clonotypes. Conclusive comparison of naive and antigen-experienced compartments was prevented by the profiling of bulk unsorted PBMCs. Estimates of total diversity from one million sequenced T cells were regarded as lower bounds and underestimates. There was a strong correlation between observed TCR beta diversity and the percentage of naive T cells measured by flow cytometry. As age increased, observed TCR beta diversity per million T cells dropped in a roughly linear way, and a significant reduction was already evident by age roughly 36. The long-lived group showed more naive CD4+ T cells, fewer expanded clones and increased TCR diversity than the aged group, suggesting age selection.

Donors were 39 systemically healthy Caucasian individuals from Russia aged roughly 6 to 90 years. Ten milliliters of peripheral blood were drawn from each donor into EDTA-treated Vacutainer tubes. PBMCs were isolated by Ficoll-Paque density-gradient centrifugation, with at least 6.5 million obtained per sample. Trizol reagent was used to extract total RNA from PBMCs, with at least 6 micrograms per sample. The percentages of naive CD45RAhigh/CD27high T cells were determined by flow cytometry on a PBMC aliquot from every donor. The CDR3 starts with the cysteine, ends with the phenylalanine, and has 13 residues. Only the CDR3 DNA stays, 39 bases, in frame from base 1. The germline V gene (reference sequence) gives CDR1 as SEHNR and CDR2 as FQNEAQ. The trim is 1 base for V and 7 bases for J, with a gap of 10 bases between the germline ends.

The sequenced sample was blood. The sequence derives from a man aged 60 to 75 in good health. Rearrangement joined TRBV7-9 to TRBJ1-1; the D gene is perhaps TRBD1, on 5 matching bases. The CDR3 here reads CASSLGQGSEAFF. The nucleotide sequence is given as TGTGCCAGCAGCTTAGGTCAGGGCAGTGAAGCTTTCTTT.